The clone carrying this TCR beta chain occurred many times. This entry belongs to a study of T-cell memory formation after mild COVID-19. The CDR3 consists of 12 residues. Trimming cost V 5 bases and J 8 bases, with 15 bases left between them. Germline-derived CDR1 and CDR2 are DFQATT and SNEGSKA (reference sequence). TCRdb itself ran the 5' RACE reads through MiXCR, one entry per CDR3 protein. The data contain 200,000 to 250,000 distinct CDR3 sequences, 7.5% to 10% of them seen just once; the ten biggest clones take up 3.5%. The clonotype comes from a man aged 18 to 30 who had mild COVID-19 (a few samples of this study predate the infection). Cell type and time point are not known. The rearrangement links TRBV20-1 to TRBJ1-2; the D is unclear. Input material: PBMCs or a T cell subset sorted from them (not recorded which). The CDR3 spells CSAASPTGGYTF. CDR3 nucleotide sequence: TGCAGTGCTGCCAGTCCCACTGGCGGCTACACCTTC.